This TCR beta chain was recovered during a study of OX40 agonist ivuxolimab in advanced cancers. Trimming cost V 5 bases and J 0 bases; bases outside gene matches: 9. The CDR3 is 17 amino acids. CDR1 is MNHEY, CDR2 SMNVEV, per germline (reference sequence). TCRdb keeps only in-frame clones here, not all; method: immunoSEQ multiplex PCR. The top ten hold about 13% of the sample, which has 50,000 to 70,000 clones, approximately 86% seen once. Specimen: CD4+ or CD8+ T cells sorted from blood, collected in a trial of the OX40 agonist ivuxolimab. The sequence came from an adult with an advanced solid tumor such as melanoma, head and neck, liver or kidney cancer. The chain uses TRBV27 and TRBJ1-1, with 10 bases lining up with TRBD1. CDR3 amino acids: CASSPWGDRGVNTEAFF. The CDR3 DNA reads TGTGCCAGCAGTCCTTGGGGGGACAGGGGCGTGAACACTGAAGCTTTCTTT.